This paragraph reports one TCR beta chain. Its antigen is unknown. Patients who had autoimmune disease history or got systemic immunosuppression were left out. Blood sampling took place at baseline, cycle 4 day 1, and cycle 7 day 1. Germline V gene sequence: CDR1 SEHNR, CDR2 FQNEAQ (reference sequence). This CDR3 is 15 amino acids long. J lost 0 bases, V lost 4 bases, and 4 bases had no gene match. TCRdb's copy holds only in-frame clones and misses some; the assay was immunoSEQ multiplex PCR. The sample includes roughly 80,000 clones, just under 85% of them seen just once. The record originates from a study of OX40 agonist ivuxolimab in advanced cancers. Study-wide background: Age averaged roughly 60 years (range about 23 to 85), and 80% to 90% were male.

Study observations and caveats: Mean expanded clone counts were higher in CD8+ than CD4+ T cells.

The chain couples TRBV7-9 to TRBJ1-1; TRBD1 matches 8 bases. The sample in question was CD4+ or CD8+ T cells sorted from blood, obtained in a trial of the OX40 agonist ivuxolimab. The TCR sequence derives from an adult with an advanced solid tumor such as melanoma, head and neck, liver or kidney cancer. CDR3 protein: CASSSQTGVNTEAFF. CDR3 bases: TGTGCCAGCAGCTCACAGACAGGGGTGAACACTGAAGCTTTCTTT.